This TCR beta chain appears in the sequencing data of a study of identical twins. Study observations and caveats: Fewer insertions characterized abundant cord blood beta clonotypes, whereas memory repertoires showed none. An excess of low generation probability was shown by twin-shared out-of-frame alpha sequences. For zero-insertion analyses, partial confounding could come from invariant MAIT and iNKT cells.

About this clonotype itself: The antigen remains undetermined.

CDR3 length: 20 amino acids. Germline CDR1 and CDR2: MRHNA and SNTAGT. The junction had 24 bases not matched to a gene; V was cut back by 6 bases and J by 1 base. Template switching, a step in the protocol, added a universal primer site, and cDNA carried unique molecular identifiers. One entry per CDR3 protein results from TCRdb running MiXCR on the 5' RACE reads. In the table there are a few hundred thousand distinct CDR3 sequences, nearly 15% of which are singletons. The same data also contributed to another study, on yellow fever vaccine responses in identical twins.

The source of this sequence is a woman under 30 in good health. The chain recombines TRBV6-4 with TRBJ2-7; 7 bases match TRBD2. The specimen was CD4+ T cells sorted from blood. Here the CDR3 reads CASRDNPSSTLRGLSYEQYV. The CDR3 DNA reads as TGTGCCAGCAGGGACAACCCTAGTTCAACGCTCCGGGGACTATCCTACGAGCAGTACGTC.